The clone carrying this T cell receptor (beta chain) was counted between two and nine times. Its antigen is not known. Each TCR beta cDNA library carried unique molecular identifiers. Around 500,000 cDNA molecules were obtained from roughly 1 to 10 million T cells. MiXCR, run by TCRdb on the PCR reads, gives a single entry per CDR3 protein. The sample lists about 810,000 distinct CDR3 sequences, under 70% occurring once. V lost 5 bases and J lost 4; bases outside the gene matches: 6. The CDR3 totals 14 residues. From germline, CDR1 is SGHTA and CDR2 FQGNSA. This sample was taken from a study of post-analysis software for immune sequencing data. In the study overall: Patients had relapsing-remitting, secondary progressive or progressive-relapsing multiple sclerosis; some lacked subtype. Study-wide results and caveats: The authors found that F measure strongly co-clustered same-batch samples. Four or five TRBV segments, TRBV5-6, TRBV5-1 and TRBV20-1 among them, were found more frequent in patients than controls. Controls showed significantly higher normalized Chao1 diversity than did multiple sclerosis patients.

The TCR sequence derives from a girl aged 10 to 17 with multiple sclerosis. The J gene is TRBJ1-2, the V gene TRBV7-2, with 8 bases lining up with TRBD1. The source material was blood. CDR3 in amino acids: CASSPTTGAYGYTF. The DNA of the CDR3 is TGTGCCAGCAGCCCGACGACAGGGGCCTATGGCTACACCTTC. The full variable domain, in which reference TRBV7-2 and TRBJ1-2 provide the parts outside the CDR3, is GAGVSQSPSNKVTEKGKDVELRCDPISGHTALYWYRQSLGQGLEFLIYFQGNSAPDKSGLPSDRFSAERTGGSVSTLTIQRTQQEDSAVYLCASSPTTGAYGYTFGSGTRLTVV.